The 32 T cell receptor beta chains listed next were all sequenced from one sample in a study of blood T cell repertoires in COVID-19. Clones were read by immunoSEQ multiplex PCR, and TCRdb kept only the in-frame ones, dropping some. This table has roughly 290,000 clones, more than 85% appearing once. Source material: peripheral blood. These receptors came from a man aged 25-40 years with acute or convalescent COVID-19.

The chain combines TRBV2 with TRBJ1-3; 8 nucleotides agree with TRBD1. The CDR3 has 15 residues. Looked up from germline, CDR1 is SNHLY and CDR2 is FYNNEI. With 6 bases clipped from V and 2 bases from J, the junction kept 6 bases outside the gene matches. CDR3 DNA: TGTGCCAGCAGGGGTGGACAGGGTCCTGGAAACACCATATATTTT. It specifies CASRGGQGPGNTIYF.

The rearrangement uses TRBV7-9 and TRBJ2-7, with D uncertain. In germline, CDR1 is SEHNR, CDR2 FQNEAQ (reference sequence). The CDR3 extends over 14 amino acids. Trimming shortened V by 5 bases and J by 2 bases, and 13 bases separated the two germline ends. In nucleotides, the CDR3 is TGTGCCAGCAGCCCTTCGACATTTACCTACGAGCAGTACTTC. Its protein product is CASSPSTFTYEQYF.

CDR3 protein: CASSPLAGNEQFF. CDR3 bases: TGTGCCAGCAGCCCTCTAGCGGGTAATGAGCAGTTCTTC. The rearrangement uses TRBV3-1 (or the pseudogene TRBV3-2) and TRBJ2-1; 8 bases are a match to TRBD2. Germline V gives CDR1 LGHDT, CDR2 YNNKEL (reference sequence). This CDR3 comprises 13 residues. Trimming at V came to 4 bases and at J to 7 bases, leaving 3 bases not matched to a gene.

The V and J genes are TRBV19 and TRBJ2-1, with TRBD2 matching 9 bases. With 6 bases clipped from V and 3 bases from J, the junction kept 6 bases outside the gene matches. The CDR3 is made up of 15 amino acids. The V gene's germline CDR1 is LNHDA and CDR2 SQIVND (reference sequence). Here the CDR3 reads CASRSSGKNYNEQFF. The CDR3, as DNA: TGTGCCAGTAGATCTAGCGGGAAGAACTACAATGAGCAGTTCTTC.

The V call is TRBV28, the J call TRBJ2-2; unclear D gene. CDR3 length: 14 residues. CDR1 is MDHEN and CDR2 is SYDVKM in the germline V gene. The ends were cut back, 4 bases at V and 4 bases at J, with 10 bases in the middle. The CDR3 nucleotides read TGTGCCAGCAGTTCCCTACCTTCCACCGGGGAGCTGTTTTTT. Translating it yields CASSSLPSTGELFF.

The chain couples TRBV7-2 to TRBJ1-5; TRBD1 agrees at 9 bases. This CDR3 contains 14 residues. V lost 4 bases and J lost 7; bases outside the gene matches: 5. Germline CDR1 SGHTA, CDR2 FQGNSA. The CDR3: CASSSRQGDQPQHF. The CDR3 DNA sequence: TGTGCCAGCAGCTCTCGACAGGGGGACCAGCCCCAGCATTTT.

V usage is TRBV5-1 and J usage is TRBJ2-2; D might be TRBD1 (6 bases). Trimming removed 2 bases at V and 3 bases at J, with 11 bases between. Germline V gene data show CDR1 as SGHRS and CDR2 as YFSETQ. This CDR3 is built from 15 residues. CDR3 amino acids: CASSFGGSDTGELFF. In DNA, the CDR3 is TGCGCCAGCAGCTTTGGGGGCTCGGACACCGGGGAGCTGTTTTTT.

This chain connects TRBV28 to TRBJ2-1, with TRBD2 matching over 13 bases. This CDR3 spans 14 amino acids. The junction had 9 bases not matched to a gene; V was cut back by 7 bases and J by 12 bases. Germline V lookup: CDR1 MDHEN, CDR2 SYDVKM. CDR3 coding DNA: TGTGCCAGCACTCCGGGACTAGCGGGATCACCGCAGTTCTTC. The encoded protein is CASTPGLAGSPQFF. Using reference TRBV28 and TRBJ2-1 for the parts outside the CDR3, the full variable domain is DVKVTQSSRYLVKRTGEKVFLECVQDMDHENMFWYRQDPGLGLRLIYFSYDVKMKEKGDIPEGYSVSREKKERFSLILESASTNQTSMYLCASTPGLAGSPQFFGPGTRLTVL.

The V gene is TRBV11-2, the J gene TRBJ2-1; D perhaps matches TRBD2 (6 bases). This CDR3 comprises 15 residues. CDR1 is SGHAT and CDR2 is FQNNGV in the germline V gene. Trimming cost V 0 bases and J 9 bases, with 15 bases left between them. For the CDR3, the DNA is TGTGCCAGCAGCTTAGATATCCGGAGGGCCCCTGAGCAGTTCTTC. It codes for CASSLDIRRAPEQFF.

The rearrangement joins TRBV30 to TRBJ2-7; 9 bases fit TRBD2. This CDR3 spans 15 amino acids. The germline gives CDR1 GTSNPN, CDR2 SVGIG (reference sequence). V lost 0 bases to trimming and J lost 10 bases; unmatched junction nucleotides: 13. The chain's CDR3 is CAWSVPSGASNVQYF. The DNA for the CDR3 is TGTGCCTGGAGTGTACCTAGCGGGGCCTCCAACGTCCAGTACTTC.

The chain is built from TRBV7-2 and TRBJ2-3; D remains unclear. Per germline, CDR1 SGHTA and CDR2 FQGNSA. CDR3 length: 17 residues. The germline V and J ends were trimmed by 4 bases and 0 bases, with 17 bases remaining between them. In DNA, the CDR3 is TGTGCCAGCAGCTCGGCCCCCGGGTCCCCTAGCACAGATACGCAGTATTTT. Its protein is CASSSAPGSPSTDTQYF.

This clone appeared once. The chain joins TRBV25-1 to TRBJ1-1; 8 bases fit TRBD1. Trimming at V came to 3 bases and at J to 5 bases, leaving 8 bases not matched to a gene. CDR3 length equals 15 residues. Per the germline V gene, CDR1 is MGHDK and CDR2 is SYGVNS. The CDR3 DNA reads TGTGCCAGCAGTGATCCATACAGGGGGGAGACTGAAGCTTTCTTT. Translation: CASSDPYRGETEAFF.

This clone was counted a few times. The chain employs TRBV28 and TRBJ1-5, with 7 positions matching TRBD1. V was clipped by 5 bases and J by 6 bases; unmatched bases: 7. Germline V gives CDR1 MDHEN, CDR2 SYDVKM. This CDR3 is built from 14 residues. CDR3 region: CASSRRQGGQPQHF. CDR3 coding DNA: TGTGCCAGCAGTCGGAGACAGGGCGGTCAGCCCCAGCATTTT.

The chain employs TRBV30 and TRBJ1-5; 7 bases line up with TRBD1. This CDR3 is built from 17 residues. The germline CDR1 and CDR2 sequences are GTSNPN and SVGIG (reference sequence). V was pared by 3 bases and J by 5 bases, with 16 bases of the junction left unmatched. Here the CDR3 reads CAWSSTGSAFVYQPQHF. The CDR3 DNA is TGTGCCTGGAGCTCGACAGGGTCTGCGTTTGTGTATCAGCCCCAGCATTTT.

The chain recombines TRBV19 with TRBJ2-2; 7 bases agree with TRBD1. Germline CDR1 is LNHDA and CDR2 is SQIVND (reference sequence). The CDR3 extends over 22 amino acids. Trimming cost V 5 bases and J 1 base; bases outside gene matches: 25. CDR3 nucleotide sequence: TGTGCCAGTAGTCCGGGATTAGTTTTCGACAGGGCCCGTCTGTTGAACACCGGGGAGCTGTTTTTT. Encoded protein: CASSPGLVFDRARLLNTGELFF.

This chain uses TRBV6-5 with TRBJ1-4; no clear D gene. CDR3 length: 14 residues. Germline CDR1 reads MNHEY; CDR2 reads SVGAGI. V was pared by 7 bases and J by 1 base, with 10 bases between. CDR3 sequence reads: CASKRSGTNEKLFF. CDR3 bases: TGTGCCAGCAAAAGGTCAGGAACTAATGAAAAACTGTTTTTT.

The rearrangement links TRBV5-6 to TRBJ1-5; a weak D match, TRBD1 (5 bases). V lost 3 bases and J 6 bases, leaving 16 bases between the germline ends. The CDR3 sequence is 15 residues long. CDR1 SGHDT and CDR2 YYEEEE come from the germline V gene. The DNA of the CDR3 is TGTGCCAGCAGCTCAGGGCCGGGGGGAGGTCAGCCCCAGCATTTT. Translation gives CASSSGPGGGQPQHF.

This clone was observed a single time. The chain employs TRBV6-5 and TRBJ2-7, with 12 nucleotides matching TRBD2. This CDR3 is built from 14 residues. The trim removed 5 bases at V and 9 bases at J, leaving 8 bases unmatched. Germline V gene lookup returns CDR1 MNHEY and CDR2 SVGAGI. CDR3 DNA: TGTGCCAGCAGTCTGAGACTAGCGGGAGATCCGCAGTACTTC. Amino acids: CASSLRLAGDPQYF.

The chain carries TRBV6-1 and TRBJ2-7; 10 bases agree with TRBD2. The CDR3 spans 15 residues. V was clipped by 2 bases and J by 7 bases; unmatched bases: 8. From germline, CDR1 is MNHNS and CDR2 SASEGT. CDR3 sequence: CASSETLAGVGEQYF. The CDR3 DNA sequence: TGTGCCAGCAGTGAAACGCTAGCGGGAGTGGGTGAGCAGTACTTC.

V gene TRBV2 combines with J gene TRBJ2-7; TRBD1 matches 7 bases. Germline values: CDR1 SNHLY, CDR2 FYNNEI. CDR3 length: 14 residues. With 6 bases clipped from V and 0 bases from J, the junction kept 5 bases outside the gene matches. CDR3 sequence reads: CASRLQGNSYEQYF. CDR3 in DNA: TGTGCCAGCAGGTTACAGGGGAACTCCTACGAGCAGTACTTC.

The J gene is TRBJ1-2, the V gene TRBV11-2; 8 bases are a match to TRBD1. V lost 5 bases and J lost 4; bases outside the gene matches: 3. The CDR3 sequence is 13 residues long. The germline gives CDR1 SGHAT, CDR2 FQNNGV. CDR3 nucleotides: TGTGCCAGCAGCCCCGGACAGGGCTATGGCTACACCTTC. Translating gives CASSPGQGYGYTF.

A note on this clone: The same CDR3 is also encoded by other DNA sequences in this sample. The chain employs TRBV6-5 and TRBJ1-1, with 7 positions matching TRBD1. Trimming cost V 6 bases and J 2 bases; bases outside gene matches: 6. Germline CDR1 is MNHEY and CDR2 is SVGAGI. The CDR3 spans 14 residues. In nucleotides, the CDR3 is TGTGCCAGCAGCCTCGACAGGGCAAACACTGAAGCTTTCTTT. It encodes CASSLDRANTEAFF.

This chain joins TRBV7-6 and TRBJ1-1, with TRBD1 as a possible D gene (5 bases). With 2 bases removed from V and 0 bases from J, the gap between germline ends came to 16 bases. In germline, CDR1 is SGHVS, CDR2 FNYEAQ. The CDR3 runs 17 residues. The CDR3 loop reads CASSLWQGYSMNTEAFF. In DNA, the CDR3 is TGTGCCAGCAGCTTATGGCAGGGCTACAGTATGAACACTGAAGCTTTCTTT.

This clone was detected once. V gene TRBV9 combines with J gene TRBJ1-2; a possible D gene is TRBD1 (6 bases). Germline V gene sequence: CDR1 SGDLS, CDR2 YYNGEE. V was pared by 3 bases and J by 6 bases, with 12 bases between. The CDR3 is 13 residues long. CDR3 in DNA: TGTGCCAGCAGCGCCTGGGGGGGCGATGGCTACACCTTC. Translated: CASSAWGGDGYTF.

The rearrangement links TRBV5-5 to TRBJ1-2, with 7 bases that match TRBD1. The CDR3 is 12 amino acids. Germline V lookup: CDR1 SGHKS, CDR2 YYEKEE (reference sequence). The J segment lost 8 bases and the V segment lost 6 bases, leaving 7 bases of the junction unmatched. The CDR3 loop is CASTKTGQGYTF. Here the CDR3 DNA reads TGTGCCAGCACCAAGACAGGGCAAGGCTACACCTTC.

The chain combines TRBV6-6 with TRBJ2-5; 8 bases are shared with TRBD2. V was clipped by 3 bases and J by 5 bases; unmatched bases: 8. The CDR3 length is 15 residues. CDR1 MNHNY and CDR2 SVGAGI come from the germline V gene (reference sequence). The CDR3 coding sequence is TGTGCCAGCAGTTATCGGGGGGGGCTGGAGGAGACCCAGTACTTC. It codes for CASSYRGGLEETQYF.

In nucleotides, the CDR3 is TGTGCCAGCAGTGCCCTAGGTAGTACTGAAGCTTTCTTT. Translated: CASSALGSTEAFF. The chain employs TRBV2 and TRBJ1-1, with unresolved D. The germline V gene has CDR1 SNHLY and CDR2 FYNNEI. This CDR3 comprises 13 residues. Trimming shortened V by 4 bases and J by 5 bases, and 11 bases separated the two germline ends.

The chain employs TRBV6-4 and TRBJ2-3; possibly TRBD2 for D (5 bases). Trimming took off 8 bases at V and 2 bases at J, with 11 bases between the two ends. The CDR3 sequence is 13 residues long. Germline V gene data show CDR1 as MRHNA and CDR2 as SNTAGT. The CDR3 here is CASAGTYTDTQYF. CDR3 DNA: TGTGCCAGCGCGGGCACTTACACAGATACGCAGTATTTT.

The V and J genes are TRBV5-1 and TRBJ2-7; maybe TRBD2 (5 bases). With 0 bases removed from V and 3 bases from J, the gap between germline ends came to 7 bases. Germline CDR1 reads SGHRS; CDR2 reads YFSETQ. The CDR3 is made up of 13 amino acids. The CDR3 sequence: CASSLDSGYEQYF. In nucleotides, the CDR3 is TGCGCCAGCAGCTTGGACAGCGGCTACGAGCAGTACTTC.

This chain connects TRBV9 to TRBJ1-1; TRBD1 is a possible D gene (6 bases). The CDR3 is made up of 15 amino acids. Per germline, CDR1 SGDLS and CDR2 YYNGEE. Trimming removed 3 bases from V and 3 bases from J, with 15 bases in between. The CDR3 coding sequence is TGTGCCAGCAGCGAGACTCAGGGGTTCGACACTGAAGCTTTCTTT. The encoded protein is CASSETQGFDTEAFF. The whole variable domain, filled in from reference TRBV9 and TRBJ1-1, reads DSGVTQTPKHLITATGQRVTLRCSPRSGDLSVYWYQQSLDQGLQFLIQYYNGEERAKGNILERFSAQQFPDLHSELNLSSLELGDSALYFCASSETQGFDTEAFFGQGTRLTVV.

The CDR3 region is CATSLRGAANTEAFF. CDR3 bases: TGTGCCACCAGCCTCCGGGGGGCAGCGAACACTGAAGCTTTCTTT. The gene calls are TRBV15 and TRBJ1-1, with D perhaps matching TRBD1 (6 bases). This CDR3 is 15 amino acids long. The V gene's germline CDR1 is LNHNV and CDR2 YYDKDF (reference sequence). V gave up 5 bases and J gave up 1 base, with 14 bases separating them. Using reference TRBV15 and TRBJ1-1 for the parts outside the CDR3, the full variable domain is DAMVIQNPRYQVTQFGKPVTLSCSQTLNHNVMYWYQQKSSQAPKLLFHYYDKDFNNEADTPDNFQSRRPNTSFCFLDIRSPGLGDTAMYLCATSLRGAANTEAFFGQGTRLTVV.

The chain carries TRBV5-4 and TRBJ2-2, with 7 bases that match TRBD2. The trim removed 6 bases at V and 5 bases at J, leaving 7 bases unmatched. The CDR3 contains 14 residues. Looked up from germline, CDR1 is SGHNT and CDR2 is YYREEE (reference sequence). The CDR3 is CASKGGSGTGELFF. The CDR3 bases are TGTGCCAGCAAAGGCGGGAGTGGAACCGGGGAGCTGTTTTTT.